The source of this T cell receptor beta chain is a study of T cells after yellow fever vaccination. Study-wide findings and caveats: Reappearance after the booster was seen for most primary-vaccination clones, at more than 95% CD4 and about 90% CD8. Although most clonotypes did not, a small share appeared in both CD4 and CD8 compartments. Weaker, the secondary response peaked sooner, at day 5 versus 15.

Generation of TCR cDNA used 5'RACE template switching (which added a universal primer site and UMIs). One entry per CDR3 protein, called by TCRdb with MiXCR from the 5' RACE reads. The sample comprises about 550,000 distinct CDR3 sequences, 19% of which are singletons, and approximately 14% rests with the top ten. V was cut by 5 bases and J by 3 bases, with 5 bases left in between. This CDR3 comprises 11 residues. Germline CDR1 and CDR2: SEHNR and FQNEAQ (reference sequence). At least ten counts were recorded for this clonotype. Its antigen is currently unknown. The chain employs TRBV7-9 and TRBJ2-7; no clear D. Sequences were derived from PBMCs, sampled 15 days after the yellow fever booster vaccination. This receptor was identified in a man younger than 40 who received the YFV17D yellow fever vaccine. The CDR3 DNA reads TGTGCCAGCAGCCTACTCTACGAGCAGTACTTC. Its translation is CASSLLYEQYF.